This T cell receptor beta chain was sequenced for a study of blood T cell repertoires in COVID-19. Study overall: The United States, Italy and Spain supplied acute and convalescent COVID-19 samples.

Some clones are missing from TCRdb's copy, which holds only in-frame ones; the method was immunoSEQ multiplex PCR. The table has fewer than 450,000 clones, roughly 91% seen once. Ages ranged from roughly 18 to 100 years, with residence in 24 US areas. Recovered Cohort 3 donors showed two negative PCRs, clearance, or symptom resolution. CDR1 and CDR2 from the germline V gene are GTSNPN and SVGIG (reference sequence). The CDR3 extends over 13 amino acids. The V end lost 0 bases, the J end lost 7 bases, and 12 bases lay between the germline ends. Specimen: PBMCs or T cells enriched from blood (not recorded which). J is TRBJ1-1 and V is TRBV30; D gene uncertain. The receptor was derived from a young woman who had recovered from COVID-19. CDR3 region: CAWSVPGWYEAFF. As DNA, the CDR3 is TGTGCCTGGAGTGTACCGGGGTGGTATGAAGCTTTCTTT.